This is a list of T cell receptor beta chains from one sample in a study of early T cells in non-severe SARS-CoV-2 infection. Each CDR3 protein gets one entry after TCRdb re-called the 5' RACE reads with MiXCR. The repertoire holds roughly 75,000 distinct CDR3 sequences, with roughly 16% as singletons. The material sequenced was whole blood. All receptors derive from an adult who was a healthcare worker with PCR-confirmed SARS-CoV-2 infection or an uninfected control (not recorded which). Each CDR3 is given with its conserved first and last residue. The D gene is left open where the match is weak. Some rows have no size entry. The others give once, few or many, or a class for an expanded clone.

j_call v_call clone_size d_call cdr3_nt cdr3_aa
TRBJ2-1 TRBV7-8 - TRBD2 TGTGCCAGCGCCAGCACTAGCGTATCCTACAATGAGCAGTTCTTC CASASTSVSYNEQFF
TRBJ2-5 TRBV11-2 - - TGTGCCAGCAGCCCAGCCTCCACTAGTAGAGAGACCCAGTACTTC CASSPASTSRETQYF
TRBJ2-1 TRBV5-1 many TRBD2 TGCGCCAGCAGCTCTACGCCGCTCACTAGCGGGTACAATGAGCAGTTCTTC CASSSTPLTSGYNEQFF
TRBJ2-2 TRBV5-4 few - TGTGCCAGCAGCTTGGCGGGACCCACCGGGGAGCTGTTTTTT CASSLAGPTGELFF
TRBJ2-4 TRBV20-1 many - TGCAGTGCTAGAGATCCGGGACGTGGGGCCAAAAACATTCAGTACTTC CSARDPGRGAKNIQYF
TRBJ2-3 TRBV29-1 many TRBD2 TGCAGCGTTGTTCAAGCGGGAGTGGCGGATACGCAGTATTTT CSVVQAGVADTQYF
TRBJ2-3 TRBV11-1 - - TGTGCCAGCAGCTTAGTACCCGGGGTTGGCACAGATACGCAGTATTTT CASSLVPGVGTDTQYF
TRBJ2-7 TRBV20-1 few TRBD2 TGCAGTGCTAGAGGTATACTAGCGGGAAAAGACGAGCAGTACTTC CSARGILAGKDEQYF
TRBJ2-2 TRBV29-1 - - TGCAGCGTTGAAGATAATCTATCGGGGGAGCTGTTTTTT CSVEDNLSGELFF
TRBJ1-2 TRBV19 many - TGTGCCAGTAGTTTCCCCTTAGACGGCAACTATGGCTACACCTTC CASSFPLDGNYGYTF
TRBJ2-3 TRBV5-1 - TRBD1 TGCGCCAGCAGCCCCGGACAGGGGACAGATACGCAGTATTTT CASSPGQGTDTQYF
TRBJ1-1 TRBV11-2 many - TGTGCCAGCAGCTTACCAGGGCGTCTTGACACTGAAGCTTTCTTT CASSLPGRLDTEAFF
TRBJ1-4 TRBV5-5 few TRBD1 TGTGCCAGCAGCTTAAGCGGACAGGGCTTGCGGGAAAAACTGTTTTTT CASSLSGQGLREKLFF
TRBJ2-7 TRBV14 many - TGTGCCAGCAGCTGGCGGGGCGAGCAGTACTTC CASSWRGEQYF
TRBJ2-1 TRBV30 - TRBD2 TGTGCCTGGAGCTCCACGGGACTAGCGGGAGGGCCATTTGACTACAATGAGCAGTTCTTC CAWSSTGLAGGPFDYNEQFF
TRBJ2-7 TRBV20-1 few TRBD2 TGCAGTGCTTCAAGCGGGACCGCCTACGAGCAGTACTTC CSASSGTAYEQYF
TRBJ2-2 TRBV30 - - TGTGCCTGGGGGCACGGGGGAGCGAACACCGGGGAGCTGTTTTTT CAWGHGGANTGELFF
TRBJ2-7 TRBV12-5 many - TGTGCTAGTGGTTTGAGGGACCTCCACTCCTACGAGCAGTACTTC CASGLRDLHSYEQYF
TRBJ2-7 TRBV29-1 few TRBD1 TGCAGCGTTGCACAGGGGACGGAGGAGCAGTACTTC CSVAQGTEEQYF
TRBJ1-5 TRBV10-2 - TRBD1 TGCGCCAGCAAGTTAGACAGGGACCAGCCCCAGCATTTT CASKLDRDQPQHF
TRBJ2-3 TRBV6-1 few TRBD2 TGTGCCAGCAGTGAAACTAGCGGGAGGGGCACAGATACGCAGTATTTT CASSETSGRGTDTQYF
TRBJ2-3 TRBV4-1 few - - CASSPEPLQRGFTDTQYF
TRBJ2-5 TRBV25-1 - TRBD2 TGTGCCAGCAGTGTGCGGGGGGCTAAGACCCAGTACTTC CASSVRGAKTQYF
TRBJ1-2 TRBV5-4 few - TGTGCCAGCAGCATACCAGGGGTTGGCTACACCTTC CASSIPGVGYTF
TRBJ2-4 TRBV20-1 - TRBD2 TGCAGTGCCGGGCGGGGGGGGCAGGAAAACATTCAGTACTTC CSAGRGGQENIQYF
TRBJ1-5 TRBV5-8 many - TGTGCCAGCAGTCGTCTTCGACAGGCTTATCAGCCCCAGCATTTT CASSRLRQAYQPQHF
TRBJ2-1 TRBV29-1 few - TGCAGCTCCGGGGAGGAGAACCTCTACAATGAGCAGTTCTTC CSSGEENLYNEQFF
TRBJ2-7 TRBV7-6 - TRBD1 TGTGTCAGCAGCTTCCGGACAGGGACTGAAGAGCAGTACTTC CVSSFRTGTEEQYF
TRBJ2-7 TRBV20-1 - - TGCAGTGCTAGTCGGGATTCCTACTACGAGCAGTACTTC CSASRDSYYEQYF
TRBJ2-1 TRBV3-1 - - TGTGCCAGCAGCCAAGCCCATGAGCAGTTCTTC CASSQAHEQFF
TRBJ2-7 TRBV28 few - TGTGCCAGCAGCCTCTCTAGGGGGGCCCCCACCTACGAGCAGTACTTC CASSLSRGAPTYEQYF
TRBJ2-7 TRBV7-9 - TRBD1 TGTGCCAGCAGCTTAAATTCGGGACAGGGGCTGGCGGCCTTC CASSLNSGQGLAAF
TRBJ1-2 TRBV19 few TRBD1 TGTGCCAGTAGTATTACCGGGACAGGGGTTCGAGGTGGCTACACCTTC CASSITGTGVRGGYTF
TRBJ2-1 TRBV7-9 few - TGTGCCAGCAGCTCCACGGCCAGTTCTTTCTACAATGAGCAGTTCTTC CASSSTASSFYNEQFF
TRBJ2-1 TRBV21-1 few - TGTGCCAGCACCAAAGCTTCGGCTAGGCCCCCTCATTACAATGAGCAGTTCTTC CASTKASARPPHYNEQFF
TRBJ2-5 TRBV11-2 few TRBD2 TGTGCCAGCAGCTACCGCATCGGGACTAGCGGCCAAGAGACCCAGTACTTC CASSYRIGTSGQETQYF
TRBJ1-4 TRBV12-3/TRBV12-4 - - TGTGCCAGCAGTTTATTGGGGGGGTTTAATGAAAAACTGTTTTTT CASSLLGGFNEKLFF